The 15 T cell receptor beta chains listed next were all sequenced from one sample in a study of control samples from healthy donors and cancer patients. Clones were sequenced by immunoSEQ multiplex PCR, and TCRdb holds only the in-frame ones, with some missing. The sample records roughly 150,000 clones, about 90% being singletons. Sequencing was carried out using blood. These receptors were obtained from a man younger than 35 in good health.

This sequence joins TRBV4-2 and TRBJ1-2; the match to TRBD1 covers 10 bases. This CDR3 contains 19 residues. The J segment lost 4 bases and the V segment lost 2 bases, leaving 16 bases of the junction unmatched. Germline loops: CDR1 LGHNA, CDR2 YNFKEQ. CDR3 bases: TGTGCCAGCAGCCAAAAACCGCCGGGACAGGGGCCCTTGTTCTATGGCTACACCTTC. Protein product: CASSQKPPGQGPLFYGYTF.

As DNA, the CDR3 is TGCGCCAGCAGGAAAGAATATGGCTACACCTTC. Residues: CASRKEYGYTF. The J gene is TRBJ1-2, the V gene TRBV5-1; D is unclear. CDR1 and CDR2 (germline): SGHRS, YFSETQ. The CDR3 length is 11 residues. Trimming stripped 5 bases from V and 5 bases from J, with 7 bases between.

The chain combines TRBV7-9 with TRBJ2-3; 10 bases map to TRBD2. Germline V lookup: CDR1 SEHNR, CDR2 FQNEAQ (reference sequence). The CDR3 length is 16 residues. The V segment lost 0 bases and the J segment 3 bases; nucleotides outside the gene matches: 3. The CDR3 protein is CASSLAGLAVTDTQYF. The CDR3 coding sequence is TGTGCCAGCAGCTTAGCCGGACTAGCGGTAACAGATACGCAGTATTTT. The entire variable domain, with the rest obtained from reference TRBV7-9 and TRBJ2-3, is as follows: DTGVSQNPRHKITKRGQNVTFRCDPISEHNRLYWYRQTLGQGPEFLTYFQNEAQLEKSRLLSDRFSAERPKGSFSTLEIQRTEQGDSAMYLCASSLAGLAVTDTQYFGPGTRLTVL.

J is TRBJ2-2 and V is TRBV29-1; 9 bases fit TRBD1. V lost 5 bases and J lost 6; bases outside the gene matches: 19. The V gene's germline CDR1 is SQVTM and CDR2 ANQGSEA. The CDR3 is 18 residues long. The CDR3 DNA follows: TGCAGCGTTTACCGGGACAGGGTACAGGGAAGGGGTGCCGGGGAGCTGTTTTTT. It codes for CSVYRDRVQGRGAGELFF.

This chain joins TRBV6-5 and TRBJ1-1; tentatively, D is TRBD1 (6 bases). The CDR3 extends over 15 amino acids. Germline-derived CDR1 and CDR2 are MNHEY and SVGAGI. V lost 5 bases to trimming and J lost 1 base, with 14 bases between them. The CDR3 sequence: CASSTGATGNTEAFF. CDR3 nucleotide sequence: TGTGCCAGCAGTACGGGGGCTACAGGGAACACTGAAGCTTTCTTT.

Only a few counts were recorded for this clone. V gene TRBV5-8 combines with J gene TRBJ2-7, with 7 bases aligning to TRBD2. The CDR3 has 12 residues. CDR1 is SGHTS and CDR2 is YDEGEE in the germline V gene. V lost 6 bases and J lost 3; bases outside the gene matches: 3. The CDR3 DNA reads TGTGCCAGCACCCCGGGAGGCTACGAGCAGTACTTC. Encoded protein: CASTPGGYEQYF.

This clone has a single count. The genes are TRBV6-5 and TRBJ2-3, with a weak D call TRBD2 (5 bases). V lost 4 bases and J 3 bases, leaving 8 bases between the germline ends. Per the germline V gene, CDR1 is MNHEY and CDR2 is SVGAGI. The CDR3 consists of 13 residues. The CDR3 here is CASSFGVTDTQYF. The CDR3 region has the DNA TGTGCCAGCAGTTTCGGGGTAACAGATACGCAGTATTTT.

The CDR3 reads CASSILPGYGYTF. CDR3 nucleotides: TGTGCCAGTAGTATATTGCCCGGCTATGGCTACACCTTC. This chain uses TRBV19 with TRBJ1-2; D remains ambiguous. Germline V gene lookup returns CDR1 LNHDA and CDR2 SQIVND (reference sequence). This CDR3 is 13 amino acids long. V lost 2 bases to trimming and J lost 4 bases, with 8 bases between them.

The CDR3 region is CASSEEFLTDTQYF. The CDR3 nucleotides read TGTGCCAGCAGTGAAGAATTCCTCACAGATACGCAGTATTTT. V is TRBV6-1 and J is TRBJ2-3, with D unclear. CDR1 is MNHNS, CDR2 SASEGT, per germline. Trimming stripped 1 base from V and 2 bases from J, with 7 bases between. The CDR3 covers 14 residues.

The CDR3 nucleotides are TGCGCCAGCAGCAGGTCGCGTAATACCCTGGAGGGCTACACCTTC. Translated: CASSRSRNTLEGYTF. The chain employs TRBV5-1 and TRBJ1-2, with D uncertain. Deletions cut 4 bases from V and 8 bases from J, with 21 bases between. The germline V gene has CDR1 SGHRS and CDR2 YFSETQ. This CDR3 spans 15 amino acids. Filled out from reference TRBV5-1 and TRBJ1-2, the complete variable domain reads KAGVTQTPRYLIKTRGQQVTLSCSPISGHRSVSWYQQTPGQGLQFLFEYFSETQRNKGNFPGRFSGRQFSNSRSEMNVSTLELGDSALYLCASSRSRNTLEGYTFGSGTRLTVV.

The V call is TRBV11-2, the J call TRBJ1-3, with 8 bases aligning to TRBD1. CDR3 length: 15 residues. From germline, CDR1 is SGHAT and CDR2 FQNNGV. Unmatched junction bases numbered 4, after V lost 4 bases and J lost 2 bases. Written as DNA, the CDR3 is TGTGCCAGCAGCTCATGGACAGGGACTGGAAACACCATATATTTT. It codes for CASSSWTGTGNTIYF. The whole variable domain, remainder taken from reference TRBV11-2 and TRBJ1-3, is EAGVAQSPRYKIIEKRQSVAFWCNPISGHATLYWYQQILGQGPKLLIQFQNNGVVDDSQLPKDRFSAERLKGVDSTLKIQPAKLEDSAVYLCASSSWTGTGNTIYFGEGSWLTVV.

The chain couples TRBV7-9 to TRBJ1-1; TRBD1 matches 10 bases. The CDR3 is 15 residues long. CDR1 and CDR2 from the germline V gene are SEHNR and FQNEAQ (reference sequence). With V trimmed by 8 bases and J by 3 bases, 9 bases remained unmatched. As DNA, the CDR3 is TGTGCCAGCTCAGGGGACAGGGGAACCTACACTGAAGCTTTCTTT. Its protein is CASSGDRGTYTEAFF.

CDR3 in amino acids: CASSPDRFNSPLHF. The DNA for the CDR3 is TGTGCCAGCAGCCCCGACAGATTTAATTCACCCCTCCACTTT. The V call is TRBV2, the J call TRBJ1-6, with D possibly matching TRBD1 (5 bases). CDR1 is SNHLY, CDR2 FYNNEI, per germline. The CDR3 length is 14 residues. The ends were cut back, 6 bases at V and 6 bases at J, with 12 bases in the middle.

The rearrangement links TRBV30 to TRBJ2-4; unclear D gene. CDR1 GTSNPN and CDR2 SVGIG come from the germline V gene (reference sequence). The CDR3 loop spans 17 amino acids. With 1 base removed from V and 0 bases from J, the gap between germline ends came to 16 bases. In DNA, the CDR3 is TGTGCCTGGAGTGAGCCTACCCCGCCCCTAGCCAAAAACATTCAGTACTTC. Its translation: CAWSEPTPPLAKNIQYF.

The V call is TRBV11-2, the J call TRBJ1-4; tentatively, D is TRBD1 (6 bases). The germline V gene has CDR1 SGHAT and CDR2 FQNNGV. The germline V and J ends were trimmed by 5 bases and 0 bases, with 10 bases remaining between them. The CDR3 contains 15 residues. CDR3 sequence (DNA): TGTGCCAGCAGCGTAACAGGGCCAACTAATGAAAAACTGTTTTTT. Translated: CASSVTGPTNEKLFF.